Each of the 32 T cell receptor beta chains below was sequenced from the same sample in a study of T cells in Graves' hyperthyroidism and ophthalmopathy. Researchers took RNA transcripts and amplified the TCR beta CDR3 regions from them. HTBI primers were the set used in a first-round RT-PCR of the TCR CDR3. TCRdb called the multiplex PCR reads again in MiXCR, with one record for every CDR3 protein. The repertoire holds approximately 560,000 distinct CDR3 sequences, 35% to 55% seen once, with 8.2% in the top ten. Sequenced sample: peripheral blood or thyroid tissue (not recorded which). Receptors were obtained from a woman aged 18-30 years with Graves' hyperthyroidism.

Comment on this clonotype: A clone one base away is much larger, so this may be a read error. CDR3 protein: CASSLGTGSGANVLTF. The CDR3 region has the DNA TGCGCCAGCAGCTTGGGTACAGGCTCTGGGGCCAACGTCCTGACTTTC. The rearrangement joins TRBV5-1 to TRBJ2-6, with D maybe TRBD1 (5 bases). Germline V gene sequence: CDR1 SGHRS, CDR2 YFSETQ. CDR3 length: 16 amino acids. The ends were cut back, 0 bases at V and 0 bases at J, with 7 bases in the middle. Looking up the rest from reference TRBV5-1 and TRBJ2-6 gives the full variable domain: KAGVTQTPRYLIKTRGQQVTLSCSPISGHRSVSWYQQTPGQGLQFLFEYFSETQRNKGNFPGRFSGRQFSNSRSEMNVSTLELGDSALYLCASSLGTGSGANVLTFGAGSRLTVL.

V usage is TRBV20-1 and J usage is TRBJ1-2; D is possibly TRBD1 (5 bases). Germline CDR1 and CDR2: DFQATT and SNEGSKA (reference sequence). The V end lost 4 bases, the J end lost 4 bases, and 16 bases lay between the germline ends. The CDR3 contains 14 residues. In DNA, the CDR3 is TGCAGTGCTATTACGATAGGGGTTGGCTATGGCTACACCTTC. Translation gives CSAITIGVGYGYTF.

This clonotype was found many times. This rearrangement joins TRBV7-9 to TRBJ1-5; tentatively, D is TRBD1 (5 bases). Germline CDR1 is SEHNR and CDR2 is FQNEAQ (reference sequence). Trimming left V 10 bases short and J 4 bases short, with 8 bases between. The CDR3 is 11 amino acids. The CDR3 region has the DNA TGTGCCACGGGGGGAAATCAGCCCCAGCATTTT. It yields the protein CATGGNQPQHF.

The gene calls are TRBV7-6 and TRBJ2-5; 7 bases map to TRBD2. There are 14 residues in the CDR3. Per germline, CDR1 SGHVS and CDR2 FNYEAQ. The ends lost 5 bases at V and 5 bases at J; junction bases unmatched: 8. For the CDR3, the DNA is TGTGCCAGCAGCCTCGGGAGGATGGCGGAGACCCAGTACTTC. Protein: CASSLGRMAETQYF.

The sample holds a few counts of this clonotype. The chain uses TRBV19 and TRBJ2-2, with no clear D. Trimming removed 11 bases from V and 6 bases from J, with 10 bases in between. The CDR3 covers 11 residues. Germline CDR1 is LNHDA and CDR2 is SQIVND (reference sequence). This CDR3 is CAWSVAGELFF. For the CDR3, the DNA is TGTGCCTGGAGTGTCGCCGGGGAGCTGTTTTTT.

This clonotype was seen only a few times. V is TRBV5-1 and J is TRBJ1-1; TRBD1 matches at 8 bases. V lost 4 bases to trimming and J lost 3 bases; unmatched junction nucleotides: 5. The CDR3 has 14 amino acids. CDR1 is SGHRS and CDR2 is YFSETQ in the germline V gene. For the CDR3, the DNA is TGCGCCAGCAGCGCGGACAGGGCGGACACTGAAGCTTTCTTT. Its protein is CASSADRADTEAFF.

CDR3 sequence: CSAEGGWDYGYTF. In nucleotides, the CDR3 is TGCAGTGCAGAAGGGGGCTGGGACTATGGCTACACCTTC. The chain has TRBV20-1 and TRBJ1-2; TRBD1 matches 7 bases. Germline-derived CDR1 and CDR2 are DFQATT and SNEGSKA (reference sequence). CDR3 size: 13 residues. After removal of 6 bases from V and 3 bases from J, the junction contained 7 bases not matched to a gene.

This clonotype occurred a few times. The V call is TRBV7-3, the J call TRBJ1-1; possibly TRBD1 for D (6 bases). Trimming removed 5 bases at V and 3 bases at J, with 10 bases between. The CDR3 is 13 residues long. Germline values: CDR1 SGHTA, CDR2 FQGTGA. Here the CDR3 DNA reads TGTGCCAGCAGCGGCGGACAGTACACTGAAGCTTTCTTT. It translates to CASSGGQYTEAFF.

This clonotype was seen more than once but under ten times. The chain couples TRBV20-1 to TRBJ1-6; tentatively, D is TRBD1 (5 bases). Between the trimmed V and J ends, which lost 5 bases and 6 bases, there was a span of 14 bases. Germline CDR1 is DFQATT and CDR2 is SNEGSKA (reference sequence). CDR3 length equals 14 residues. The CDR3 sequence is CSAPEGPLNSPLHF. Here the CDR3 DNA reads TGCAGTGCTCCCGAGGGGCCTCTTAATTCACCCCTCCACTTT.

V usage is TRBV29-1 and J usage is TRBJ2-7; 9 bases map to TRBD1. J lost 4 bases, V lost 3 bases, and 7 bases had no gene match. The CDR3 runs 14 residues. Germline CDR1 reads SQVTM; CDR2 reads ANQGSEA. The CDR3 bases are TGCAGCGTTGATGGGACAGGGAAGAGGTACGAGCAGTACTTC. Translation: CSVDGTGKRYEQYF.

In nucleotides, the CDR3 is TGCAGTGCTGGCCGGGACATACGGACTAGCGGGGCCCCCCTCCAAGAGACCCAGTACTTC. It encodes CSAGRDIRTSGAPLQETQYF. The chain employs TRBV20-1 and TRBJ2-5; 12 bases agree with TRBD2. CDR1 is DFQATT and CDR2 is SNEGSKA in the germline V gene (reference sequence). The V and J ends lost 5 bases and 1 base, in that order; junction bases with no gene match: 20. This CDR3 spans 20 amino acids.

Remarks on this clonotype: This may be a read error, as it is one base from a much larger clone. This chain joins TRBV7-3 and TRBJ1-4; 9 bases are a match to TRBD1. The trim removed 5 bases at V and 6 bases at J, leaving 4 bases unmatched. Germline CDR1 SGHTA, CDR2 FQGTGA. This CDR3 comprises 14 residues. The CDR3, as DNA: TGTGCCAGCAGCCCCCGGACAGGGGATGAAAAACTGTTTTTT. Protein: CASSPRTGDEKLFF.

The CDR3 DNA reads as TGTGCCAGCAGCTGGACAGGGACCGGCACTGAAGCTTTCTTT. This gives the protein CASSWTGTGTEAFF. The chain couples TRBV7-2 to TRBJ1-1; 8 nucleotides align to TRBD1. The CDR3 extends over 14 amino acids. Germline CDR1 reads SGHTA; CDR2 reads FQGNSA. Trimming cost V 4 bases and J 4 bases; bases outside gene matches: 5.

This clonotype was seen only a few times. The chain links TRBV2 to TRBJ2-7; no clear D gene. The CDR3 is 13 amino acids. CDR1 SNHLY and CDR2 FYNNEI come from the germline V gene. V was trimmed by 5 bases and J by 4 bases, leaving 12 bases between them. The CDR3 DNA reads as TGTGCCAGCAGTTACGGAAGGCCTTACGAGCAGTACTTC. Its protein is CASSYGRPYEQYF. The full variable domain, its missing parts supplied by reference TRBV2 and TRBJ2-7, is EPEVTQTPSHQVTQMGQEVILRCVPISNHLYFYWYRQILGQKVEFLVSFYNNEISEKSEIFDDQFSVERPDGSNFTLKIRSTKLEDSAMYFCASSYGRPYEQYFGPGTRLTVT.

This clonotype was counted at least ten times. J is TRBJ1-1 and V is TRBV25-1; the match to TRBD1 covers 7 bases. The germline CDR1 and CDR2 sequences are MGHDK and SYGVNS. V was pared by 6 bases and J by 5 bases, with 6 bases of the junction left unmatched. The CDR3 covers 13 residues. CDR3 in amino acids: CASRITGVTEAFF. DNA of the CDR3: TGTGCCAGCAGAATCACAGGGGTTACTGAAGCTTTCTTT.

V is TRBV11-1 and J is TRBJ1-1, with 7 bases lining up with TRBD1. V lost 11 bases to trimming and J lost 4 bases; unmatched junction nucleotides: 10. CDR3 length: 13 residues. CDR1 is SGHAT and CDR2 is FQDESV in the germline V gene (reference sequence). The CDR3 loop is CAWSVSGGTEAFF. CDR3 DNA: TGTGCCTGGAGTGTCTCAGGGGGCACTGAAGCTTTCTTT.

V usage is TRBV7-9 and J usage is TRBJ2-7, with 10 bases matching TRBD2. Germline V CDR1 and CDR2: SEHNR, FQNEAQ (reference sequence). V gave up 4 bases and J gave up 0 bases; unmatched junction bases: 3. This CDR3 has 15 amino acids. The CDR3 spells CASSWWTSGSYEQYF. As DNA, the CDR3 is TGTGCCAGCAGCTGGTGGACTAGCGGCTCCTACGAGCAGTACTTC.

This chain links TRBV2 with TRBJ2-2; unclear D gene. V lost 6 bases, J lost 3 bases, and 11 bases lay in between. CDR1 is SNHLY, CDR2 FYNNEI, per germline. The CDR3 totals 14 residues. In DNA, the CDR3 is TGTGCCAGCAGCCGCCGGTGGGACACCGGGGAGCTGTTTTTT. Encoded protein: CASSRRWDTGELFF. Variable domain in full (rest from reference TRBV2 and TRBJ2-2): EPEVTQTPSHQVTQMGQEVILRCVPISNHLYFYWYRQILGQKVEFLVSFYNNEISEKSEIFDDQFSVERPDGSNFTLKIRSTKLEDSAMYFCASSRRWDTGELFFGEGSRLTVL.

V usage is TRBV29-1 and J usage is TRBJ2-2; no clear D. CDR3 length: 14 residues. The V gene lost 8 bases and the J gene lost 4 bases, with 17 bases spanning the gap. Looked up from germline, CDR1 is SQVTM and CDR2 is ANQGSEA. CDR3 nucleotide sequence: TGCAGCTTATATGTGGGGTCGTCCACCGGGGAGCTGTTTTTT. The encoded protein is CSLYVGSSTGELFF.

The CDR3 nucleotides are TGTGCCAGCAGTTTCAGGGGCGGGTTCAATCAGCCCCAGCATTTT. Amino acids: CASSFRGGFNQPQHF. The chain has TRBV11-1 and TRBJ1-5, with D perhaps TRBD1 (6 bases). Germline V gene data show CDR1 as SGHAT and CDR2 as FQDESV (reference sequence). The CDR3 runs 15 residues. The V and J ends lost 6 bases and 3 bases respectively, with 15 bases between them.

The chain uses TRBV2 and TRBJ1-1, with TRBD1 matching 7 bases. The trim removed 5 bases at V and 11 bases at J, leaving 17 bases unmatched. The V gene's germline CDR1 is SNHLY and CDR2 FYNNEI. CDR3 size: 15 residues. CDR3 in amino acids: CASSRSGTADKKAFF. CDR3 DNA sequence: TGTGCCAGCAGTCGGTCCGGGACAGCTGACAAGAAGGCTTTCTTT. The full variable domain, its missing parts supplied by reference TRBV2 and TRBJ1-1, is EPEVTQTPSHQVTQMGQEVILRCVPISNHLYFYWYRQILGQKVEFLVSFYNNEISEKSEIFDDQFSVERPDGSNFTLKIRSTKLEDSAMYFCASSRSGTADKKAFFGQGTRLTVV.

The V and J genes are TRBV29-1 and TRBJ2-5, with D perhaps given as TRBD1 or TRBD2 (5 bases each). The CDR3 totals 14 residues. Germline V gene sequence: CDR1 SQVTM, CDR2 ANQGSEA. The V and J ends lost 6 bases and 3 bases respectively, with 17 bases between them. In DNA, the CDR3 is TGCAGCGTGATGAGGGGAGTCGGGGAAGAGACCCAGTACTTC. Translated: CSVMRGVGEETQYF. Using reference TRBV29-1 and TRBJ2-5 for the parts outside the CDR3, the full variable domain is SAVISQKPSRDICQRGTSLTIQCQVDSQVTMMFWYRQQPGQSLTLIATANQGSEATYESGFVIDKFPISRPNLTFSTLTVSNMSPEDSSIYLCSVMRGVGEETQYFGPGTRLLVL.

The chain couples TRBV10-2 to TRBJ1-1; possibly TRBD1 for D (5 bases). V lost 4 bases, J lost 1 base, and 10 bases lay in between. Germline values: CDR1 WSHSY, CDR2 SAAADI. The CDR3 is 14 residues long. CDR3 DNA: TGCGCCAGCAGTGGGGACCTTGAGAACACTGAAGCTTTCTTT. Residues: CASSGDLENTEAFF.

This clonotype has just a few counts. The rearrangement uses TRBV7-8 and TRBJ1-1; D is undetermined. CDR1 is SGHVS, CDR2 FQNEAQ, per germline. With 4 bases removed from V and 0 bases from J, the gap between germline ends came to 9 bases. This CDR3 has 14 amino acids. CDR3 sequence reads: CASSWGALNTEAFF. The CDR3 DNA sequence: TGTGCCAGCAGCTGGGGAGCTTTGAACACTGAAGCTTTCTTT.

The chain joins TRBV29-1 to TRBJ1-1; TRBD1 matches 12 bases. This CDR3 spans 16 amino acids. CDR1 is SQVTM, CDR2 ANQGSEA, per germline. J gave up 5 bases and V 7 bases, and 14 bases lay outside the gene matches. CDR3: CSARPGQGAWRTEAFF. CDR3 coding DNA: TGCAGCGCCCGGCCGGGACAGGGGGCCTGGCGAACTGAAGCTTTCTTT.

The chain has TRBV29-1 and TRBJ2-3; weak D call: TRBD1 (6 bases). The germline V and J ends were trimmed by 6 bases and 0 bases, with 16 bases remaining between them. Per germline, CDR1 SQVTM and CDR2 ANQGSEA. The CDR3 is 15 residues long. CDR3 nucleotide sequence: TGCAGCGTCGCCCCGTTGGACAGTAGCACAGATACGCAGTATTTT. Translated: CSVAPLDSSTDTQYF.

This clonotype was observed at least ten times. The CDR3 nucleotides are TGTGCCAGCAGGAATGGACACCTTGAAGCTTTCTTT. It translates to CASRNGHLEAFF. This rearrangement joins TRBV2 to TRBJ1-1, with a weak D call TRBD1 (5 bases). The germline V and J ends were trimmed by 6 bases and 7 bases, with 12 bases remaining between them. The CDR3 contains 12 residues. Germline V lookup: CDR1 SNHLY, CDR2 FYNNEI.

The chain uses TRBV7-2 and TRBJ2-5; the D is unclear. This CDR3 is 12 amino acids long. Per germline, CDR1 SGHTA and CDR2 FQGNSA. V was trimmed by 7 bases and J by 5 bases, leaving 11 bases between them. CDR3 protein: CASIEATETQYF. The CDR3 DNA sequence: TGTGCCAGCATTGAAGCTACCGAGACCCAGTACTTC. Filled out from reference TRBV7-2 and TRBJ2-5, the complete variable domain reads GAGVSQSPSNKVTEKGKDVELRCDPISGHTALYWYRQSLGQGLEFLIYFQGNSAPDKSGLPSDRFSAERTGGSVSTLTIQRTQQEDSAVYLCASIEATETQYFGPGTRLLVL.

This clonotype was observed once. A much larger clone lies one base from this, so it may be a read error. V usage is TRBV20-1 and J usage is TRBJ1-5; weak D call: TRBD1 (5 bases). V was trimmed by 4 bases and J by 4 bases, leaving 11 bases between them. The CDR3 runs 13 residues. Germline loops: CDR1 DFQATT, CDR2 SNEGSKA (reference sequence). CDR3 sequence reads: CSAKADRNQPQHF. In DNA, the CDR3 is TGCAGTGCTAAAGCAGACAGAAATCAGCCCCAGCATTTT.

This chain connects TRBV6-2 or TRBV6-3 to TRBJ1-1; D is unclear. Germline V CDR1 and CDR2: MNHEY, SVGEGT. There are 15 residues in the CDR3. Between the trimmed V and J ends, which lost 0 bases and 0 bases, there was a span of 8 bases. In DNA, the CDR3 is TGTGCCAGCAGTTACTCGGTAGGGTTGAACACTGAAGCTTTCTTT. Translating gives CASSYSVGLNTEAFF.

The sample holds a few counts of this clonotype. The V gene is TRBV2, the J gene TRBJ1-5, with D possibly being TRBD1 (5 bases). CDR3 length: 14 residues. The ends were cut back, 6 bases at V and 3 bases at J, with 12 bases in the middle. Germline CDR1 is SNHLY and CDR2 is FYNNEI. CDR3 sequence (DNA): TGTGCCAGCAGGGCCGGGACTAACAATCAGCCCCAGCATTTT. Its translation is CASRAGTNNQPQHF.

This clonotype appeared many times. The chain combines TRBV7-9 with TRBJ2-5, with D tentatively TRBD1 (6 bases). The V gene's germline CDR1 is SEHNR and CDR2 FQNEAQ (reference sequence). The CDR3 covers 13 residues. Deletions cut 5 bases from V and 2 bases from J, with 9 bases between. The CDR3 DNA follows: TGTGCCAGCAGCCGGACAGTACAAGAGACCCAGTACTTC. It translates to CASSRTVQETQYF.